The subject of this entry is one T cell receptor beta chain. Profiled with immunoSEQ multiplex PCR; TCRdb holds only in-frame clones, not every one. The data contain 120,000 to 150,000 clones, 85% to 95% of them singletons. The source of the sample is a study of T cell responses to AZD1222 COVID-19 vaccine. Across the study: Researchers grouped second doses given at about 4 or about 12 weeks into one pool.

V shed 3 bases and J 10 bases; nucleotides not matched to a gene: 5. The V gene's germline CDR1 is MNHEY and CDR2 SMNVEV (reference sequence). The CDR3 runs 15 residues. The chain combines TRBV27 with TRBJ1-6, with TRBD1 identical over 11 bases. This TCR was recovered from an adult in good health. The sequencing here drew on peripheral blood, taken on day 0 of AZD1222 vaccination. The CDR3 reads CASSFLGQGVSPLHF. The CDR3 DNA reads TGTGCCAGCAGTTTCTTGGGACAGGGGGTCTCACCCCTCCACTTT.